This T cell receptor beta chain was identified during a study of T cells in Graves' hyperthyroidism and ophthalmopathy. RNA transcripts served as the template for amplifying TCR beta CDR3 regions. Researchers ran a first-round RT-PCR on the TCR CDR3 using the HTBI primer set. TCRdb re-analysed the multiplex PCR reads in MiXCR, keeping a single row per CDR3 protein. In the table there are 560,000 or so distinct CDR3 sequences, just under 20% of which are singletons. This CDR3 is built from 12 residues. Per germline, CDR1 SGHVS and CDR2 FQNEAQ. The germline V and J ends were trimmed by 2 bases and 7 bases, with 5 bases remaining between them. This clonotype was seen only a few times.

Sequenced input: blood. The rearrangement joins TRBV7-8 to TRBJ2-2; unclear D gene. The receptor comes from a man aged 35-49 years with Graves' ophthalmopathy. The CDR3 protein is CASSLTDGELFF. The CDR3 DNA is TGTGCCAGCAGCTTAACGGACGGGGAGCTGTTTTTT.